The 17 T cell receptor beta chains reported below all come from one sample, sequenced in a study of early T cells in non-severe SARS-CoV-2 infection listed by TCRdb under 2021. Libraries were made using 5' RACE. The sequencer listed for this sample is NextSeq 500. The public reads were reprocessed in TCRdb via fastp at Q25 and MiXCR, keeping in-frame beta chains. Identical CDR3 proteins give one entry, which carries the most common genes and DNA. The sample includes about 64,000 distinct CDR3 sequences, with roughly 14% observed a single time. In total, the top ten clones hold around 4.2% of the sample. The specimen was whole blood. These receptors were taken from an adult who was a healthcare worker with PCR-confirmed SARS-CoV-2 infection or an uninfected control (not recorded which).

The chain links TRBV29-1 to TRBJ1-1; 8 bases line up with TRBD1. After removal of 0 bases from V and 2 bases from J, the junction contained 5 bases not matched to a gene. The CDR3 runs to 15 residues. The V gene's germline CDR1 is SQVTM and CDR2 ANQGSEA. Written as DNA, the CDR3 is TGCAGCGTTGAAGATTTTGGACAGGGCAACACTGAAGCTTTCTTT. The encoded protein is CSVEDFGQGNTEAFF.

This clonotype was detected ten times or more. The CDR3 loop reads CSVESGGYGYTF. The CDR3 bases are TGCAGCGTTGAATCAGGGGGCTATGGCTACACCTTC. V is TRBV29-1 and J is TRBJ1-2, with 7 positions matching TRBD1. The V gene's germline CDR1 is SQVTM and CDR2 ANQGSEA. V dropped 2 bases and J dropped 4; count of bases not matched to a gene: 1. This CDR3 is 12 amino acids long.

This clonotype came up a few times. The gene calls are TRBV29-1 and TRBJ1-6; weak D call: TRBD1 (5 bases). Germline loops: CDR1 SQVTM, CDR2 ANQGSEA. This CDR3 region has 13 residues. V was clipped by 7 bases and J by 5 bases, with 12 bases between them. This chain's CDR3 is CSAGDGDNSPLHF. The CDR3 nucleotides read TGCAGCGCCGGGGACGGAGATAATTCACCCCTCCACTTT. The whole variable domain, filled in from reference TRBV29-1 and TRBJ1-6, reads SAVISQKPSRDICQRGTSLTIQCQVDSQVTMMFWYRQQPGQSLTLIATANQGSEATYESGFVIDKFPISRPNLTFSTLTVSNMSPEDSSIYLCSAGDGDNSPLHFGNGTRLTVT.

There are many counts of this clonotype. This chain uses TRBV11-2 with TRBJ2-2; D possibly uses TRBD1 or TRBD2 (6 bases each). Germline V gene lookup returns CDR1 SGHAT and CDR2 FQNNGV. Trimming shortened V by 5 bases and J by 3 bases, and 16 bases separated the two germline ends. CDR3 size: 16 residues. The CDR3 DNA reads as TGTGCCAGCAGCCCTATTTCGGGGGCGGACACCGGGGAGCTGTTTTTT. This translates into CASSPISGADTGELFF. Full variable domain (outside the CDR3, taken from reference TRBV11-2 and TRBJ2-2): EAGVAQSPRYKIIEKRQSVAFWCNPISGHATLYWYQQILGQGPKLLIQFQNNGVVDDSQLPKDRFSAERLKGVDSTLKIQPAKLEDSAVYLCASSPISGADTGELFFGEGSRLTVL.

This clonotype has only a few counts. The J gene is TRBJ2-2, the V gene TRBV11-3, with a tentative D call TRBD2 (6 bases). V was trimmed by 5 bases and J by 6 bases, leaving 10 bases between them. This CDR3 spans 13 amino acids. In germline, CDR1 is SGHNT, CDR2 YENEEA. CDR3 in DNA: TGTGCCAGCAGCATAACTAGCCCCGGGGAGCTGTTTTTT. Amino acid sequence: CASSITSPGELFF. The full variable domain, completed using reference TRBV11-3 and TRBJ2-2, is EAGVVQSPRYKIIEKKQPVAFWCNPISGHNTLYWYLQNLGQGPELLIRYENEEAVDDSQLPKDRFSAERLKGVDSTLKIQPAELGDSAVYLCASSITSPGELFFGEGSRLTVL.

By sample share, this clonotype is medium-sized. The chain couples TRBV7-6 to TRBJ2-5; D is undetermined. CDR3 length equals 11 residues. Germline loops: CDR1 SGHVS, CDR2 FNYEAQ. The V gene lost 5 bases and the J gene lost 1 base, with 2 bases spanning the gap. This CDR3 reads CASSLQETQYF. The CDR3 DNA follows: TGTGCCAGCAGCCTCCAAGAGACCCAGTACTTC.

This clonotype was seen more than once but under ten times. J is TRBJ1-5 and V is TRBV25-1; tentatively, D is TRBD1 (6 bases). Germline V gene lookup returns CDR1 MGHDK and CDR2 SYGVNS. Trimming took 3 bases from V and 9 from J, leaving 15 bases between them. This CDR3 has 14 residues. CDR3 nucleotides: TGTGCCAGCAGTGATGGTACAGGGTCTTCGCCCCAGCATTTT. The encoded protein is CASSDGTGSSPQHF.

The sample holds many counts of this clonotype. The V call is TRBV12-3 or TRBV12-4, the J call TRBJ2-3, with TRBD1 as a possible D gene (6 bases). The V end was cut by 8 bases, the J end by 2 bases, with 17 bases between. The CDR3 is 15 residues long. Here the CDR3 reads CASGYRAGATDTQYF. Written as DNA, the CDR3 is TGTGCCAGCGGGTACAGGGCCGGGGCCACAGATACGCAGTATTTT.

This clonotype was observed a few times. The chain couples TRBV11-2 to TRBJ2-1; 12 bases map to TRBD2. The germline V gene encodes CDR1 SGHAT and CDR2 FQNNGV. The ends lost 5 bases at V and 3 bases at J; junction bases unmatched: 5. The CDR3 runs 16 residues. The CDR3 sequence: CASSQLAGGFYNEQFF. The CDR3 coding sequence is TGTGCCAGCAGCCAGCTAGCGGGGGGGTTCTACAATGAGCAGTTCTTC.

The chain recombines TRBV6-1 with TRBJ2-3; 8 bases fit TRBD2. Germline V gives CDR1 MNHNS, CDR2 SASEGT. This CDR3 has 14 residues. V lost 5 bases, J lost 6 bases, and 7 bases stayed unmatched. For the CDR3, the DNA is TGTGCCAGCAGTTACGGGGGGGATCAGGATACGCAGTATTTT. This translates into CASSYGGDQDTQYF.

V and J are TRBV19 and TRBJ2-2; TRBD1 aligns across 7 bases. Germline loops: CDR1 LNHDA, CDR2 SQIVND (reference sequence). V lost 4 bases and J lost 4; bases outside the gene matches: 3. The CDR3 runs 14 residues. The CDR3 DNA is TGTGCCAGTAGTAAGGGACAGACCACCGGGGAGCTGTTTTTT. It is translated as CASSKGQTTGELFF.

This clonotype was counted a few times. This chain connects TRBV4-1 to TRBJ2-3; no firm D call. V dropped 3 bases and J dropped 2 bases, with 6 bases sitting between them. Germline lookup yields CDR1 MGHRA and CDR2 YSYEKL. The CDR3 loop spans 13 amino acids. The CDR3 sequence is CASSHPHTDTQYF. The CDR3 DNA reads as TGCGCCAGCAGCCACCCGCACACAGATACGCAGTATTTT.

This clonotype was seen at least ten times. The CDR3 sequence is CASSFRQGRTEAFF. The CDR3 nucleotides are TGTGCCAGCAGCTTCAGACAGGGGAGAACTGAAGCTTTCTTT. The chain has TRBV11-2 and TRBJ1-1, with TRBD1 matching over 8 bases. The CDR3 contains 14 residues. Germline V gives CDR1 SGHAT, CDR2 FQNNGV. The junction had 5 bases not matched to a gene; V was cut back by 3 bases and J by 5 bases.

There are a few counts of this clonotype. The rearrangement links TRBV12-3 or TRBV12-4 to TRBJ2-7; D is possibly TRBD1 or TRBD2 (6 bases each). This CDR3 comprises 13 residues. V was clipped by 3 bases and J by 3 bases, with 9 bases between them. CDR3 residues: CASSFGGVYEQYF. CDR3 bases: TGTGCCAGCAGTTTCGGGGGCGTCTACGAGCAGTACTTC.

This clonotype was detected a few times. The chain uses TRBV29-1 and TRBJ2-2; D call uncertain. The CDR3 sequence is 13 residues long. Trimming removed 4 bases from V and 7 bases from J, with 13 bases in between. The germline V gene has CDR1 SQVTM and CDR2 ANQGSEA. The CDR3 DNA follows: TGCAGCGTTGGAAGGGCGGTTGGCGGGGAGCTGTTTTTT. It codes for CSVGRAVGGELFF.

The V and J genes are TRBV5-1 and TRBJ2-7; D not resolved. The CDR3 runs to 11 residues. In germline, CDR1 is SGHRS, CDR2 YFSETQ. The V end lost 3 bases, the J end lost 7 bases, and 8 bases lay between the germline ends. Written as DNA, the CDR3 is TGCGCCAGCAGCTCAACGGAGGAGCAGTACTTC. It specifies CASSSTEEQYF.

This clonotype has a count of ten or more. The chain links TRBV12-3 or TRBV12-4 to TRBJ1-1, with 7 bases fitting TRBD1. The CDR3 extends over 16 amino acids. V lost 3 bases and J lost 2; bases outside the gene matches: 9. In nucleotides, the CDR3 is TGTGCCAGCAGTTTTCTACTCGGACAGGACAACACTGAAGCTTTCTTT. Protein sequence: CASSFLLGQDNTEAFF.